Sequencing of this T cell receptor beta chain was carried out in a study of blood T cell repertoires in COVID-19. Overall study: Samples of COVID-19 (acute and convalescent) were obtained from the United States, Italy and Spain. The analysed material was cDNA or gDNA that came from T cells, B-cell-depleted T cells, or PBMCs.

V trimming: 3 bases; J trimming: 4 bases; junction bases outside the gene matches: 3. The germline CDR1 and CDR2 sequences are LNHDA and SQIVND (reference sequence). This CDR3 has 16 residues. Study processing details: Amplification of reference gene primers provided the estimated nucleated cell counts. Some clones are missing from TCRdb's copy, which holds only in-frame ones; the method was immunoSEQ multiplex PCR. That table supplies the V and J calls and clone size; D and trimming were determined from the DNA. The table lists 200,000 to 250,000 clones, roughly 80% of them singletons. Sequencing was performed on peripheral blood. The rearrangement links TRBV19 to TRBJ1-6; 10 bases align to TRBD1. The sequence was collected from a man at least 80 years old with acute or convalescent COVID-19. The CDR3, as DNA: TGTGCCAGTAGTATGTCGGGACAGGGGTATAATTCACCCCTCCACTTT. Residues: CASSMSGQGYNSPLHF.